This T cell receptor (beta chain) stems from a study of blood T cell repertoires in COVID-19. The method was immunoSEQ multiplex PCR; TCRdb's version includes in-frame clones alone and lacks a portion of them. The sample shows about 150,000 clones, about 83% of them seen only once. This CDR3 has 15 amino acids. Germline loops: CDR1 LNHDA, CDR2 SQIVND (reference sequence). V was pared by 4 bases and J by 6 bases, with 5 bases of the junction left unmatched. Seattle enrolled patients during active infection and tracked them longitudinally. This sequence joins TRBV19 and TRBJ1-5; TRBD1 matches at 11 bases. The material sequenced was peripheral blood. The sequence derives from a woman between 55 and 75 years old with COVID-19, enrolled during active disease. CDR3 DNA sequence: TGTGCCAGTAGTAGGGGGACAGGGGGTAGTCAGCCCCAGCATTTT. Encoded protein: CASSRGTGGSQPQHF.